The 23 T cell receptor beta chains given below trace back to one sample, sequenced in a study of blood T cell repertoires in COVID-19. Libraries were prepared by immunoSEQ multiplex PCR; TCRdb keeps only in-frame clonotypes and omits some of them. The sample includes roughly 230,000 clones, 80% to 85% of them seen just once. Specimen: peripheral blood. The receptors shown here come from a man aged 50 to 59 with active or convalescent COVID-19.

This clone was picked up one time. The chain combines TRBV5-4 with TRBJ1-3; 8 nucleotides agree with TRBD1. After removal of 4 bases from V and 4 bases from J, the junction contained 4 bases not matched to a gene. Germline CDR1 is SGHNT and CDR2 is YYREEE (reference sequence). The CDR3 totals 14 residues. In DNA form, the CDR3 reads TGTGCCAGCAGCCCAGGGGGCTCGGGAAACACCATATATTTT. It codes for CASSPGGSGNTIYF.

This chain uses TRBV2 with TRBJ2-5; D is uncertain. The V gene's germline CDR1 is SNHLY and CDR2 FYNNEI. Trimming took 7 bases from V and 2 from J, leaving 8 bases between them. CDR3 length: 12 residues. The CDR3 loop is CASKLLQETQYF. CDR3 nucleotide sequence: TGTGCCAGCAAGCTTCTTCAAGAGACCCAGTACTTC.

V gene TRBV7-9 combines with J gene TRBJ2-2; 12 nucleotides agree with TRBD2. This CDR3 contains 19 residues. Germline V lookup: CDR1 SEHNR, CDR2 FQNEAQ (reference sequence). With 3 bases clipped from V and 0 bases from J, the junction kept 8 bases outside the gene matches. Here the CDR3 reads CASSFSLAGGLANTGELFF. As DNA, the CDR3 is TGTGCCAGCAGCTTCTCTCTAGCGGGGGGGCTCGCGAACACCGGGGAGCTGTTTTTT.

The chain joins TRBV7-6 to TRBJ2-7; 8 bases are a match to TRBD2. V shed 4 bases, J shed 6 bases, and the junction held 8 bases outside the gene matches. The CDR3 totals 14 residues. The germline V gene has CDR1 SGHVS and CDR2 FNYEAQ. The CDR3 reads CASSSRGGVREQYF. CDR3 bases: TGTGCCAGCAGCTCCCGGGGGGGGGTCCGCGAGCAGTACTTC.

This rearrangement joins TRBV10-3 to TRBJ2-2; 7 nucleotides align to TRBD2. CDR1 is ENHRY, CDR2 SYGVKD, per germline. This CDR3 region has 15 residues. Unmatched junction bases numbered 8, after V lost 3 bases and J lost 7 bases. CDR3 sequence reads: CAISETTSAVGELFF. The CDR3 bases are TGTGCCATCAGTGAAACCACTAGCGCGGTCGGGGAGCTGTTTTTT.

This clone was counted only a few times. The V gene is TRBV12-3 or TRBV12-4, the J gene TRBJ1-2, with D maybe TRBD1 (5 bases). Trimming left V 1 base short and J 3 bases short, with 6 bases between. CDR3 length equals 13 residues. CDR3 nucleotides: TGTGCCAGCAGTTTAGTAGGGGACTATGGCTACACCTTC. This gives the protein CASSLVGDYGYTF.

This chain connects TRBV21-1 to TRBJ1-5; the table's D call of TRBD1 was not tested on the DNA. TRBV21-1 is termed a pseudogene. This CDR3 is built from 19 residues. The CDR3 is CASTSWDRGLIVGNQPQHF. CDR3 nucleotide sequence: TGTGCCAGCACGTCATGGGACAGGGGGCTAATTGTGGGCAATCAGCCCCAGCATTTT.

The chain combines TRBV19 with TRBJ2-1, with D tentatively TRBD1 (6 bases). V dropped 5 bases and J dropped 4 bases, with 18 bases sitting between them. The length of the CDR3 is 16 residues. The germline V gene encodes CDR1 LNHDA and CDR2 SQIVND (reference sequence). CDR3 coding DNA: TGTGCCAGTAGTCGACTCCGGGACATTCCATACAATGAGCAGTTCTTC. It translates to CASSRLRDIPYNEQFF.

This clone was detected only once. The V and J genes are TRBV19 and TRBJ1-1; perhaps TRBD1 as D (6 bases). Germline CDR1 and CDR2: LNHDA and SQIVND (reference sequence). Deletions cut 5 bases from V and 2 bases from J, with 15 bases between. CDR3 length: 15 amino acids. The CDR3 is CASSPGGHLNTEAFF. CDR3 in DNA: TGTGCCAGTAGTCCCGGGGGGCACCTAAACACTGAAGCTTTCTTT.

The chain recombines TRBV28 with TRBJ1-1; D is unresolved. In germline, CDR1 is MDHEN, CDR2 SYDVKM. There are 13 residues in the CDR3. V was trimmed by 6 bases and J by 2 bases, leaving 10 bases between them. The CDR3 nucleotides are TGTGCCAGCAGCCAAAACTCCAACACTGAAGCTTTCTTT. This sequence encodes CASSQNSNTEAFF.

This clone has a single count. This sequence joins TRBV6-2 or TRBV6-3 and TRBJ1-5, with 10 positions matching TRBD1. CDR1 MNHEY and CDR2 SVGEGT come from the germline V gene. V shed 6 bases, J shed 6 bases, and the junction held 5 bases outside the gene matches. The CDR3 length is 14 residues. The CDR3 protein is CASSRTGGAQPQHF. The CDR3 nucleotides are TGTGCCAGCAGCCGGACAGGGGGGGCTCAGCCCCAGCATTTT.

J is TRBJ2-7 and V is TRBV5-4; TRBD1 matches at 8 bases. This CDR3 is 15 amino acids long. Germline assignment: CDR1 SGHNT and CDR2 YYREEE (reference sequence). The trim removed 4 bases at V and 2 bases at J, leaving 8 bases unmatched. CDR3 in amino acids: CASSRTGNLPYEQYF. The CDR3 coding sequence is TGTGCCAGCAGCCGGACAGGGAATCTTCCCTACGAGCAGTACTTC.

The rearrangement links TRBV5-1 to TRBJ1-1, with 9 bases fitting TRBD1. This CDR3 contains 16 residues. Trimming cost V 1 base and J 2 bases; bases outside gene matches: 6. Germline V gives CDR1 SGHRS, CDR2 YFSETQ. The CDR3 reads CASSLSTGQGNTEAFF. In nucleotides, the CDR3 is TGCGCCAGCAGCTTGTCTACGGGACAGGGAAACACTGAAGCTTTCTTT.

The chain is built from TRBV6-5 and TRBJ1-2; D uncertain. The ends were cut back, 7 bases at V and 0 bases at J, with 9 bases in the middle. CDR1 and CDR2 (germline): MNHEY, SVGAGI. The CDR3 is 13 amino acids. The DNA of the CDR3 is TGTGCCAGCAATTCAGGTCCTAACTATGGCTACACCTTC. It codes for CASNSGPNYGYTF.

J is TRBJ2-1 and V is TRBV30; 9 bases fit TRBD2. Germline-derived CDR1 and CDR2 are GTSNPN and SVGIG (reference sequence). This CDR3 comprises 12 residues. V lost 2 bases, J lost 11 bases, and 4 bases stayed unmatched. This chain's CDR3 is CAWSLSGGKQFF. The CDR3 nucleotides read TGTGCCTGGAGTTTAAGCGGGGGGAAGCAGTTCTTC.

This chain joins TRBV3-1 (or the pseudogene TRBV3-2) and TRBJ1-3; D uncertain. Trimming removed 4 bases at V and 4 bases at J, with 11 bases between. Germline CDR1 LGHDT, CDR2 YNNKEL (reference sequence). The CDR3 totals 14 residues. The CDR3 DNA follows: TGTGCCAGCAGCCCAACCCTTCAGGGAAACACCATATATTTT. Protein sequence: CASSPTLQGNTIYF.

This clone was counted between two and nine times. This chain's CDR3 is CASSPPGSSYNEQFF. The CDR3, as DNA: TGTGCCAGCAGCCCCCCTGGCTCATCCTACAATGAGCAGTTCTTC. The chain uses TRBV6-6 and TRBJ2-1; no firm D call. CDR1 and CDR2 (germline): MNHNY, SVGAGI (reference sequence). The V end was cut by 6 bases, the J end by 1 base, with 13 bases between. The CDR3 has 15 residues.

V gene TRBV11-2 combines with J gene TRBJ2-7; weak D call: TRBD1 (5 bases). V lost 1 base and J lost 1, with 8 bases in between. The CDR3 spans 14 residues. Germline V CDR1 and CDR2: SGHAT, FQNNGV. CDR3 protein: CASSLGRQSYEQYF. DNA of the CDR3: TGTGCCAGCAGCTTAGGGAGACAGTCCTACGAGCAGTACTTC.

The chain is built from TRBV3-1 (or the pseudogene TRBV3-2) and TRBJ1-2; maybe TRBD1 (5 bases). The length of the CDR3 is 15 residues. The germline V and J ends were trimmed by 4 bases and 6 bases, with 18 bases remaining between them. Germline V gene lookup returns CDR1 LGHDT and CDR2 YNNKEL (reference sequence). The CDR3 region is CASSLLGGRVNGYTF. The CDR3 DNA is TGTGCCAGCAGCCTCCTCGGTGGCAGGGTAAATGGCTACACCTTC.

The V call is TRBV28, the J call TRBJ1-5; possibly TRBD1 for D (5 bases). The V end lost 6 bases, the J end lost 5 bases, and 17 bases lay between the germline ends. The CDR3 runs to 15 residues. CDR1 MDHEN and CDR2 SYDVKM come from the germline V gene. Here the CDR3 reads CASRSSLQGHQPQHF. CDR3 nucleotide sequence: TGTGCCAGCAGGTCCTCTCTCCAGGGCCATCAGCCCCAGCATTTT.

This clone was observed once. The chain recombines TRBV7-2 with TRBJ1-1; no definite D call. V was trimmed by 5 bases and J by 5 bases, leaving 15 bases between them. CDR3 length: 14 residues. The germline CDR1 and CDR2 sequences are SGHTA and FQGNSA. In nucleotides, the CDR3 is TGTGCCAGCAGCCTTTTTTCTTCGGTAACTGAAGCTTTCTTT. Its protein product is CASSLFSSVTEAFF.

V gene TRBV19 combines with J gene TRBJ1-2; 8 bases agree with TRBD1. The junction had 11 bases not matched to a gene; V was cut back by 3 bases and J by 8 bases. CDR3 length: 15 amino acids. Looked up from germline, CDR1 is LNHDA and CDR2 is SQIVND (reference sequence). CDR3 sequence (DNA): TGTGCCAGTAGTATCCGAATCTGGACAGGGAACGGCTACACCTTC. This codes for CASSIRIWTGNGYTF.

Concerning this clone itself: Within the sample, other DNA sequences also encode this same CDR3. The CDR3 DNA reads TGTGCCAGCAGTGAGGGACAGGGGAACACAGATACGCAGTATTTT. Translation gives CASSEGQGNTDTQYF. This chain connects TRBV6-1 to TRBJ2-3; TRBD1 matches at 10 bases. The CDR3 covers 15 residues. Germline V gene lookup returns CDR1 MNHNS and CDR2 SASEGT. J lost 2 bases, V lost 3 bases, and 2 bases had no gene match.